A selection of T cell receptor beta chains follows, all from one sample in a study of vaccination and CD4 T cells after COVID-19. No antigen is known for these receptors. TCRdb analysed the PCR reads with MiXCR anew, one entry per CDR3 protein. Of some 13,000 distinct CDR3 sequences listed, approximately 58% are singletons. Sequenced: CD4+ T cells from blood, cultured in vitro. These receptors all come from a human donor who had recovered from COVID-19. Each CDR3 is given with its conserved first and last residue. Each record gives: J gene, D gene, clone size, V gene, CDR3 DNA, CDR3 protein. D genes are given only for firm matches. Expanded clones are given a class, and other clones once, few, many or no size at all.

>TRBJ2-7|NA|few|TRBV20-1
TGCAGTGCTAGGGGGACTCCTGGGGTTGGCGAGCAGTACTTC
CSARGTPGVGEQYF
>TRBJ2-7|TRBD2|NA|TRBV5-1
TGCGCCAGCAGCAAGGGACTAGCGGTCCTAACCTCCTACGAGCAGTACTTC
CASSKGLAVLTSYEQYF
>TRBJ1-2|TRBD1|few|TRBV20-1
TGCAGTGGGGACAGGACTAACTATGGCTACACCTTC
CSGDRTNYGYTF
>TRBJ2-3|NA|NA|TRBV6-1
TGTGCCAGCACGGGAGAGGCGACAGATACGCAGTATTTT
CASTGEATDTQYF
>TRBJ1-5|NA|NA|TRBV20-1
TGCAGTGCAAAGGGAAGAGGGGATCTTTCGGTTCAGCCCCAGCATTTT
CSAKGRGDLSVQPQHF
>TRBJ1-2|NA|NA|TRBV5-1
TGCGCCAGCAGCAATTCCAGGGGCGGCGGCTACACCTTC
CASSNSRGGGYTF
>TRBJ2-3|NA|NA|TRBV20-1
TGCAGTGCTGGGGATAGCGCATCAGGGACAGATACGCAGTATTTT
CSAGDSASGTDTQYF
>TRBJ2-3|NA|NA|TRBV7-2
TGTGCCAGCATGCAGGTGGGAGATACGCAGTATTTT
CASMQVGDTQYF
>TRBJ2-1|TRBD2|NA|TRBV19
TGTGCCAGTAGTCTCACGACTAGCGGGTTTTACAATGAGCAGTTCTTC
CASSLTTSGFYNEQFF
>TRBJ1-5|NA|NA|TRBV28
TGTGCCAGCAGCGAGGGGCAGGGGATCAATCAGCCCCAGCATTTT
CASSEGQGINQPQHF
>TRBJ1-3|NA|NA|TRBV5-1
TGCGCCAGCAGCCCCCCCCGGGAGGGTTCAGGAAACACCATATATTTT
CASSPPREGSGNTIYF
>TRBJ1-1|NA|NA|TRBV20-1
TGCAGTGCTAGCCAGGGTAGGCTGAACACTGAAGCTTTCTTT
CSASQGRLNTEAFF
>TRBJ2-3|NA|NA|TRBV7-8
TGTGCCAGCAGCCAACCGGGACAAGTGACAGATACGCAGTATTTT
CASSQPGQVTDTQYF
>TRBJ2-7|NA|NA|TRBV28
TGTGCCAGCAGTTTCGGGGCGCTTAGATCCTACGAGCAGTACTTC
CASSFGALRSYEQYF
>TRBJ2-5|NA|NA|TRBV6-2/TRBV6-3
TGTGCCAGCAGTCGACGGGAGACCCAGTACTTC
CASSRRETQYF
>TRBJ2-2|TRBD2|NA|TRBV4-3
TGCGCCAGCAGCCATAATCTAGCGGACACCGGGGAGCTGTTTTTT
CASSHNLADTGELFF
>TRBJ2-5|NA|NA|TRBV15
TGTGCCACCAGCAGAGATAAAGCAGGGTTGGGGCAAGAGACCCAGTACTTC
CATSRDKAGLGQETQYF
>TRBJ2-3|NA|few|TRBV29-1
TGCAGCGTTGACCCGACTAGAAGGGGGACAGATACGCAGTATTTT
CSVDPTRRGTDTQYF
>TRBJ1-2|NA|NA|TRBV20-1
TGCAGTGCTAGAGAGGGAGTAGGGGGCTACACCTTC
CSAREGVGGYTF
>TRBJ2-7|NA|NA|TRBV30
TGTGCCTGGGCCCTCAGAACTAGTAGCGAGCAGTACTTC
CAWALRTSSEQYF
>TRBJ1-2|NA|few|TRBV20-1
TGCAGTGCTAGAGATTCAGGTCGGGACTATGGCTACACCTTC
CSARDSGRDYGYTF
>TRBJ2-5|TRBD2|few|TRBV20-1
TGCAGTGGACTAGCGGGAGCAATGGAGACCCAGTACTTC
CSGLAGAMETQYF
>TRBJ2-7|NA|NA|TRBV20-1
TGCAGTGCTAGAGAGTCACAGCGGCCACTTAACTACGAGCAGTACTTC
CSARESQRPLNYEQYF
>TRBJ1-1|NA|NA|TRBV7-3
TGTGCCAGCAGCCTGGGGGGGACACCGAACACTGAAGCTTTCTTT
CASSLGGTPNTEAFF
>TRBJ2-1|NA|NA|TRBV12-3/TRBV12-4
TGTGCCAGCAGTACGACGTCGACAGTATTTTCCTACAATGAGCAGTTCTTC
CASSTTSTVFSYNEQFF
>TRBJ2-1|NA|NA|TRBV19
TGTGCCAGTAGTATAGGCGCAGTCAATGAGCAGTTCTTC
CASSIGAVNEQFF
>TRBJ1-6|NA|NA|TRBV20-1
TGCAGTGCTGACACGGGACCGCTTTCACCCCTCCACTTT
CSADTGPLSPLHF
>TRBJ2-2|TRBD2|NA|TRBV7-3
TGTGCCAGCAGCTTAACGGGGCCGGGACTAGCGTCCGGGGAGCTGTTTTTT
CASSLTGPGLASGELFF